These 19 T cell receptor beta chains were sequenced from one sample in a study of OX40 agonist ivuxolimab in advanced cancers. Using immunoSEQ multiplex PCR, the repertoire was profiled, and TCRdb retains in-frame clones only, with some absent. The sample lists about 82,000 clones, about 90% occurring once. This material consisted of CD4+ or CD8+ T cells sorted from blood, taken in a trial of the OX40 agonist ivuxolimab. The receptors originated from an adult with an advanced solid tumor such as melanoma, head and neck, liver or kidney cancer.

The chain carries TRBV9 and TRBJ1-4, with D unclear. CDR1 SGDLS and CDR2 YYNGEE come from the germline V gene. The V and J ends lost 4 bases and 7 bases respectively, with 11 bases between them. The CDR3 extends over 13 amino acids. The CDR3 loop reads CASSLDTSEKLFF. DNA for the CDR3: TGTGCCAGCAGCCTCGACACGAGTGAAAAACTGTTTTTT.

This rearrangement joins TRBV5-6 to TRBJ1-2, with D possibly being TRBD1 (6 bases). Per germline, CDR1 SGHDT and CDR2 YYEEEE. This CDR3 comprises 13 residues. Trimming removed 4 bases at V and 4 bases at J, with 11 bases between. The CDR3 DNA reads as TGTGCCAGCAGCCCTACAGGGACCTATGGCTACACCTTC. This gives the protein CASSPTGTYGYTF.

The genes are TRBV27 and TRBJ2-7; D is unresolved. Trimming took off 5 bases at V and 5 bases at J, with 10 bases between the two ends. Germline CDR1 MNHEY, CDR2 SMNVEV (reference sequence). CDR3 length: 12 amino acids. CDR3 protein: CASSDPGNEQYF. The DNA of the CDR3 is TGTGCCAGCAGTGATCCCGGTAACGAGCAGTACTTC.

This sequence joins TRBV27 and TRBJ2-4; possible D gene TRBD1, 6 bases. The CDR3 has 15 residues. Trimming shortened V by 6 bases and J by 7 bases, and 19 bases separated the two germline ends. CDR1 MNHEY and CDR2 SMNVEV come from the germline V gene (reference sequence). This CDR3 reads CASSPGVPPGNIQYF. In DNA form, the CDR3 reads TGTGCCAGCAGCCCAGGGGTCCCCCCAGGGAACATTCAGTACTTC.

The CDR3 loop reads CASSQGGASRTF. CDR3 coding DNA: TGCGCCAGCAGCCAAGGGGGGGCCTCTCGCACCTTC. V is TRBV4-1 and J is TRBJ1-2, with a possible D match to TRBD1 (6 bases). Germline CDR1 MGHRA, CDR2 YSYEKL. The V gene lost 1 base and the J gene lost 13 bases, with 13 bases spanning the gap. The CDR3 has 12 amino acids.

The chain combines TRBV12-5 with TRBJ1-1, with D tentatively TRBD1 (6 bases). Looked up from germline, CDR1 is LGHNT and CDR2 is FRNRAP. Trimming pared 0 bases from V and 4 bases from J, leaving 12 bases between. This CDR3 is 15 amino acids long. The CDR3 nucleotides are TGTGCTAGTGGTTTGGTACTTGGGGGCGGCACTGAAGCTTTCTTT. Translated, it gives CASGLVLGGGTEAFF.

Comments on this clone: Germline and junction disagree at one end, which may indicate a read error. The chain is built from TRBV7-9 and TRBJ1-2; D not resolved. Per germline, CDR1 SEHNR and CDR2 FQNEAQ (reference sequence). The CDR3 is 13 residues long. This CDR3 is CASSHTDRYDYTF. CDR3 nucleotide sequence: TGTGCCAGCAGCCATACAGACCGTTATGACTACACCTTC.

The V gene is TRBV6-1, the J gene TRBJ2-7; 7 nucleotides line up with TRBD1. V shed 1 base, J shed 4 bases, and the junction held 4 bases outside the gene matches. The CDR3 has 14 residues. Germline CDR1 is MNHNS and CDR2 is SASEGT. CDR3 DNA sequence: TGTGCCAGCAGTGAAGGGACAGGCGGTTACGAGCAGTACTTC. Its translation: CASSEGTGGYEQYF.

The genes are TRBV5-4 and TRBJ1-1, with TRBD1 as a possible D gene (6 bases). CDR1 SGHNT and CDR2 YYREEE come from the germline V gene (reference sequence). V lost 0 bases and J 1 base, leaving 7 bases between the germline ends. The CDR3 totals 14 residues. The CDR3 is CASSLEGGNTEAFF. In nucleotides, the CDR3 is TGTGCCAGCAGCTTGGAAGGGGGGAACACTGAAGCTTTCTTT.

V and J are TRBV9 and TRBJ1-6; 7 bases map to TRBD1. Germline lookup yields CDR1 SGDLS and CDR2 YYNGEE. V was clipped by 5 bases and J by 9 bases; unmatched bases: 11. The CDR3 sequence is 15 residues long. The CDR3 spells CASRTTGEIGSPLHF. CDR3 nucleotides: TGTGCCAGCAGAACTACAGGGGAAATTGGTTCACCCCTCCACTTT.

This rearrangement joins TRBV29-1 to TRBJ2-7, with 7 bases fitting TRBD1. The junction had 3 bases not matched to a gene; V was cut back by 5 bases and J by 5 bases. Germline lookup yields CDR1 SQVTM and CDR2 ANQGSEA. CDR3 length: 11 residues. The CDR3 DNA reads TGCAGCGTTCGAACAGGGGACGAGCAGTACTTC. This encodes CSVRTGDEQYF.

The chain links TRBV13 to TRBJ2-7; 7 bases match TRBD2. Trimming cost V 6 bases and J 2 bases; bases outside gene matches: 7. The germline CDR1 and CDR2 sequences are PRHDT and FYEKMQ (reference sequence). CDR3 length: 14 residues. CDR3 nucleotides: TGTGCCAGCAGGTGGGGGGGGAGCCCCTACGAGCAGTACTTC. Its protein product is CASRWGGSPYEQYF.

CDR3 sequence reads: CASSLIPPDRGPYEQYF. CDR3 bases: TGTGCCAGCAGCTTAATCCCCCCGGACAGGGGACCCTACGAGCAGTACTTC. The V call is TRBV11-2, the J call TRBJ2-7, with 9 bases aligning to TRBD1. The CDR3 spans 17 residues. Unmatched junction bases numbered 10, after V lost 2 bases and J lost 2 bases. The germline gives CDR1 SGHAT, CDR2 FQNNGV.

This chain joins TRBV6-1 and TRBJ1-5; the D is unclear. The CDR3 consists of 13 residues. V lost 0 bases, J lost 6 bases, and 6 bases lay in between. CDR1 MNHNS and CDR2 SASEGT come from the germline V gene. This chain's CDR3 is CASSEANGQPQHF. The CDR3 coding sequence is TGTGCCAGCAGTGAAGCGAATGGTCAGCCCCAGCATTTT.

The chain recombines TRBV11-3 with TRBJ2-1; 9 bases are a match to TRBD2. CDR1 SGHNT and CDR2 YENEEA come from the germline V gene. V dropped 0 bases and J dropped 1; count of bases not matched to a gene: 7. The CDR3 length is 18 residues. CDR3 nucleotide sequence: TGTGCCAGCAGCTTAGAGGCGGCTAGCGGGACTTCCTACAATGAGCAGTTCTTC. Its protein is CASSLEAASGTSYNEQFF.

This clone is a singleton in its sample. The chain employs TRBV7-8 and TRBJ1-2, with 7 bases that match TRBD1. Germline trimming cut 5 bases from V and 8 bases from J; bases unmatched to any gene: 14. This CDR3 is 15 amino acids long. The germline V gene has CDR1 SGHVS and CDR2 FQNEAQ. CDR3 amino acids: CASSDPKTGRLGYTF. CDR3 DNA: TGTGCCAGCAGCGACCCAAAGACAGGGCGGCTAGGCTACACCTTC.

The V gene is TRBV12-2, the J gene TRBJ2-1; the table's TRBD2 call for D was not verified on the DNA. TRBV12-2 is tagged as a pseudogene. The CDR3 has 22 amino acids. The DNA of the CDR3 is TGTGCAAGTCGCTTAGTCCAACCGAGGGTGGTCCTAGCGGGGGGGTCCGGCAATGAGCAGTTCTTC. Its translation is CASRLVQPRVVLAGGSGNEQFF.

The J gene is TRBJ1-1, the V gene TRBV7-9; a possible D gene is TRBD1 (6 bases). V was shortened by 0 bases and J by 4 bases, with 9 bases between the two germline ends. The CDR3 covers 14 residues. The germline gives CDR1 SEHNR, CDR2 FQNEAQ (reference sequence). In DNA form, the CDR3 reads TGTGCCAGCAGCTTAGCGTTAGGGGGCACTGAAGCTTTCTTT. Protein product: CASSLALGGTEAFF.

The chain is built from TRBV7-6 and TRBJ2-1, with D unclear. Germline V gene lookup returns CDR1 SGHVS and CDR2 FNYEAQ. CDR3 size: 17 residues. V lost 0 bases, J lost 0 bases, and 12 bases lay in between. The CDR3 loop reads CASSLATGASSYNEQFF. The CDR3 DNA reads TGTGCCAGCAGCTTAGCGACGGGCGCCAGCTCCTACAATGAGCAGTTCTTC.